These 10 T cell receptor beta chains were sequenced from one sample in a study of cytomegalovirus exposure and HLA in healthy donors. PCR amplification relied on 60 Vbeta primers (plus 13 Jbeta primers). The protocol was immunoSEQ multiplex PCR, while the TCRdb copy is restricted to in-frame clones and leaves out a portion. Of approximately 160,000 clones listed, around 86% are singletons. The sample was PBMCs. The receptors were gathered from a girl aged 2 to 10 in good health and CMV-seropositive.

The chain recombines TRBV7-9 with TRBJ2-2; TRBD2 agrees at 12 bases. CDR1 and CDR2 (germline): SEHNR, FQNEAQ (reference sequence). This CDR3 has 17 residues. Losses at the gene ends were 4 bases for V and 7 bases for J; bases not matched to a gene: 10. CDR3 sequence reads: CASSSLAGGPRDGELFF. The CDR3 DNA sequence: TGTGCCAGCAGCTCCCTAGCGGGAGGGCCGAGGGACGGGGAGCTGTTTTTT.

V is TRBV4-1 and J is TRBJ2-3; 9 positions match TRBD2. Germline V gives CDR1 MGHRA, CDR2 YSYEKL. With 1 base clipped from V and 4 bases from J, the junction kept 9 bases outside the gene matches. This CDR3 is 17 amino acids long. The CDR3 coding sequence is TGCGCCAGCAGCCAAGGGTCGTGGACTAGCGCTGCAGATACGCAGTATTTT. Translation: CASSQGSWTSAADTQYF.

The genes are TRBV27 and TRBJ1-5, with a possible D match to TRBD1 (6 bases). The V end lost 2 bases, the J end lost 1 base, and 6 bases lay between the germline ends. The CDR3 is 14 amino acids. CDR1 and CDR2 from the germline V gene are MNHEY and SMNVEV (reference sequence). DNA for the CDR3: TGTGCCAGCAGTTTAGGGACAAGCAATCAGCCCCAGCATTTT. This encodes CASSLGTSNQPQHF.

The chain couples TRBV5-1 to TRBJ2-7, with TRBD2 identical over 7 bases. The length of the CDR3 is 15 residues. In germline, CDR1 is SGHRS, CDR2 YFSETQ. V was pared by 2 bases and J by 0 bases, with 5 bases of the junction left unmatched. The CDR3 sequence: CASSFTAGSSYEQYF. CDR3 coding DNA: TGCGCCAGCAGCTTTACAGCGGGAAGCTCCTACGAGCAGTACTTC.

This chain joins TRBV5-6 and TRBJ2-1; 7 positions agree with TRBD1. CDR3 size: 13 residues. CDR1 and CDR2 from the germline V gene are SGHDT and YYEEEE. J gave up 8 bases and V 1 base, and 3 bases lay outside the gene matches. CDR3: CASSLRGQYEQFF. CDR3 DNA sequence: TGTGCCAGCAGCTTGAGGGGGCAGTATGAGCAGTTCTTC.

The chain uses TRBV4-1 and TRBJ2-7; D is possibly TRBD2 (5 bases). The germline V and J ends were trimmed by 1 base and 3 bases, with 10 bases remaining between them. The CDR3 is 14 residues long. Germline V gene data show CDR1 as MGHRA and CDR2 as YSYEKL. Here the CDR3 DNA reads TGCGCCAGCAGCCAAGTGGAAGAGGGCTACGAGCAGTACTTC. Protein product: CASSQVEEGYEQYF.

This clone has only a few counts. This chain connects TRBV27 to TRBJ2-7, with D maybe TRBD2 (6 bases). The V end was cut by 1 base, the J end by 6 bases, with 7 bases between. The CDR3 extends over 12 amino acids. Germline CDR1 reads MNHEY; CDR2 reads SMNVEV (reference sequence). CDR3: CASSLLGGEQYF. The CDR3 DNA reads TGTGCCAGCAGTTTATTGGGGGGCGAGCAGTACTTC.

The chain combines TRBV4-1 with TRBJ1-5, with 9 positions matching TRBD1. Germline loops: CDR1 MGHRA, CDR2 YSYEKL. CDR3 length equals 18 residues. The junction had 8 bases not matched to a gene; V was cut back by 2 bases and J by 0 bases. CDR3 protein: CASSQYRTGEHSNQPQHF. The CDR3 nucleotides are TGCGCCAGCAGCCAATACCGGACAGGGGAGCATAGCAATCAGCCCCAGCATTTT.

This sequence joins TRBV29-1 and TRBJ1-4; no clear D. The V end lost 1 base, the J end lost 13 bases, and 13 bases lay between the germline ends. Germline lookup yields CDR1 SQVTM and CDR2 ANQGSEA. The CDR3 sequence is 12 residues long. The CDR3, as DNA: TGCAGCGTTGAAGGAATCCCAGGAGGACTGTTTTTT. This sequence encodes CSVEGIPGGLFF.

The genes are TRBV29-1 and TRBJ2-1, with 8 nucleotides matching TRBD2. CDR3 length: 18 amino acids. CDR1 is SQVTM and CDR2 is ANQGSEA in the germline V gene. Germline trimming cut 1 base from V and 0 bases from J; bases unmatched to any gene: 11. The CDR3 protein is CSVEGLLAGWSSYNEQFF. DNA of the CDR3: TGCAGCGTTGAAGGGCTCTTAGCGGGGTGGAGCTCCTACAATGAGCAGTTCTTC.